This T cell receptor (beta chain) was retrieved from a study of blood T cells in healthy people across ages. The authors ran a second PCR of 7 to 11 cycles using a sample-barcoded 5' primer and a J-beta primer mix. TCRdb analysed the 5' RACE reads with MiXCR anew, one entry per CDR3 protein. The sample shows around 650,000 distinct CDR3 sequences, 40% to 45% of them seen only once. Germline-derived CDR1 and CDR2 are MNHEY and SMNVEV (reference sequence). The V end was cut by 5 bases, the J end by 7 bases, with 15 bases between. This CDR3 is 13 amino acids long. Input material: blood. The rearrangement links TRBV27 to TRBJ2-7; tentative D call: TRBD1 (8 bases). This clonotype was sampled from a man at least 80 years old in good health. The CDR3 protein is CASSPHRGGEQYF. The CDR3 DNA reads TGTGCCAGCAGTCCCCACAGGGGGGGAGAGCAGTACTTC.